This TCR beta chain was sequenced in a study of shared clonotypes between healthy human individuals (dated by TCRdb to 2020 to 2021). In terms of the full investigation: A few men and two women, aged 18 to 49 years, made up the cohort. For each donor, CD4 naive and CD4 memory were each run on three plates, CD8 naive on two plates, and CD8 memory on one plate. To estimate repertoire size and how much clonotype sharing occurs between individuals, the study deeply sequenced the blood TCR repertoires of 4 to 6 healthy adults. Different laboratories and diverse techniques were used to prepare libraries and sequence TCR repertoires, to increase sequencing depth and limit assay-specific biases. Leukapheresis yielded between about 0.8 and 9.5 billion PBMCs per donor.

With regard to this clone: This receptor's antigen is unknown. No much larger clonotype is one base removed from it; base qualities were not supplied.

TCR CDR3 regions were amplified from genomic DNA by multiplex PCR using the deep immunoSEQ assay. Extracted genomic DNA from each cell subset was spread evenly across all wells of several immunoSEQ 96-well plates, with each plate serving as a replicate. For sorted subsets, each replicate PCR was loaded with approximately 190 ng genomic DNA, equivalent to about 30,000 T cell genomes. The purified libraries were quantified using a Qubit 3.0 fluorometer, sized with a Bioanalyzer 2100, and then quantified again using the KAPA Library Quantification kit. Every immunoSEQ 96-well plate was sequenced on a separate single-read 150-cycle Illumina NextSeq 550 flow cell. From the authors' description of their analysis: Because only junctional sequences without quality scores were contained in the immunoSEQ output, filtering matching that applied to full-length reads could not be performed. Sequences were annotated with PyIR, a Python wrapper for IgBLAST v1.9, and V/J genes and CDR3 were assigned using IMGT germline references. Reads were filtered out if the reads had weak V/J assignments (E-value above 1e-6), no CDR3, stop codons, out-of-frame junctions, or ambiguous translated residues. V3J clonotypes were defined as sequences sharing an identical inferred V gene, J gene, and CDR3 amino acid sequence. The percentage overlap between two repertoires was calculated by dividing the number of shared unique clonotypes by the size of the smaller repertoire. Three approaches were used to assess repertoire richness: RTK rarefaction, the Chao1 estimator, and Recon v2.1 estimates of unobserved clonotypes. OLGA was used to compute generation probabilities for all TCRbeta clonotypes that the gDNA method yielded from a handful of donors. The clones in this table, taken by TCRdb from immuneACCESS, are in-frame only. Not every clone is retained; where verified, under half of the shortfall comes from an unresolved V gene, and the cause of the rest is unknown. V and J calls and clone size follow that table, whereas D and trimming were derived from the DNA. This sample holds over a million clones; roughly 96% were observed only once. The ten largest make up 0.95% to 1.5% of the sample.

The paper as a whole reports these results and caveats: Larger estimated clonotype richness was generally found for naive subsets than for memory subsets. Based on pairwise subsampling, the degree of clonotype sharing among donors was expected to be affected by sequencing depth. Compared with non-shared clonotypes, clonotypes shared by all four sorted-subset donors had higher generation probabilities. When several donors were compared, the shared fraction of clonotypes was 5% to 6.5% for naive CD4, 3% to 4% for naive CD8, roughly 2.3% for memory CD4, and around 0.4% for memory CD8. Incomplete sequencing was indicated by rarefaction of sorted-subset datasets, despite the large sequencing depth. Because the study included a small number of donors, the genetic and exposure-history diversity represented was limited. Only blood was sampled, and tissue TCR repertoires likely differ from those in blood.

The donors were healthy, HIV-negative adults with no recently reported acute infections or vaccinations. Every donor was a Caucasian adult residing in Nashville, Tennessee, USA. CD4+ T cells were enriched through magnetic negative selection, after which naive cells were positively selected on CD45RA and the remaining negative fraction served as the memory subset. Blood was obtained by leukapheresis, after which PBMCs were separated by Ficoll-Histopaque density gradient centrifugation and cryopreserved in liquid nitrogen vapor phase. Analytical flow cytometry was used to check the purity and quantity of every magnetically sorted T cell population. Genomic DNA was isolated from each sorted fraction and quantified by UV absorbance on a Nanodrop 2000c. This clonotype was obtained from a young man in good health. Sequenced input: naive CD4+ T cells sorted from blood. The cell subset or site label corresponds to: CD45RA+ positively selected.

The CDR3 reads as follows: CASSQGLAGENPTYNEQFF. The DNA is TGTGCCAGCAGTCAGGGACTAGCGGGGGAAAACCCCACCTACAATGAGCAGTTCTTC. The chain is made from TRBV16 and TRBJ2-1; 14 nucleotides in the junction match TRBD2. Its CDR3 holds 19 amino acids, cysteine through phenylalanine. Solely the CDR3 DNA is kept, with 57 bases framed from the first base. CDR1 KGHSY and CDR2 FQNENV are derived from the germline V gene. Germline trimming amounts to 6 bases on V and 2 bases on J, with 12 as the count of junction bases outside the gene matches.